Each of the 32 T cell receptor beta chains below was sequenced from the same sample in a study of OX40 agonist ivuxolimab in advanced cancers. TCRdb's copy holds only in-frame clones and misses some; the assay was immunoSEQ multiplex PCR. This repertoire shows over 45,000 clones, roughly 89% found once; its top ten account for around a third. This specimen was CD4+ or CD8+ T cells sorted from blood, taken in a trial of the OX40 agonist ivuxolimab. These receptors were taken from an adult with an advanced solid tumor such as melanoma, head and neck, liver or kidney cancer.

V and J are TRBV9 and TRBJ2-2; tentatively, D is TRBD2 (6 bases). Trimming removed 0 bases at V and 7 bases at J, with 16 bases between. The CDR3 length is 16 residues. Germline CDR1 SGDLS, CDR2 YYNGEE. The CDR3 DNA reads as TGTGCCAGCAGCGTAGTTGGATCGGGGGTTGGCGGGGAGCTGTTTTTT. Translated, it gives CASSVVGSGVGGELFF.

The rearrangement joins TRBV7-9 to TRBJ2-3, with 7 bases identical to TRBD2. This CDR3 comprises 14 residues. V was clipped by 8 bases and J by 2 bases; unmatched bases: 7. CDR1 is SEHNR and CDR2 is FQNEAQ in the germline V gene (reference sequence). The CDR3 here is CASALGGNTDTQYF. The DNA of the CDR3 is TGTGCCAGCGCGCTGGGGGGGAACACAGATACGCAGTATTTT.

CDR3 in amino acids: CASSLASAGYQETQYF. The CDR3 region has the DNA TGCGCCAGCAGCTTGGCCTCGGCTGGATACCAAGAGACCCAGTACTTC. The chain uses TRBV5-1 and TRBJ2-5; D uncertain. The germline V gene has CDR1 SGHRS and CDR2 YFSETQ. This CDR3 has 16 residues. V gave up 0 bases and J gave up 0 bases, with 12 bases separating them.

The chain is built from TRBV27 and TRBJ2-3; 9 nucleotides line up with TRBD2. Trimming removed 5 bases from V and 10 bases from J; junction bases left unmatched: 22. The CDR3 runs 18 residues. The V gene's germline CDR1 is MNHEY and CDR2 SMNVEV (reference sequence). This chain's CDR3 is CASSPRFQAGGFGAAQYF. For the CDR3, the DNA is TGTGCCAGCAGTCCCCGGTTTCAAGCGGGAGGCTTTGGGGCGGCGCAGTATTTT.

The chain links TRBV19 to TRBJ1-5, with 8 bases fitting TRBD1. Germline-derived CDR1 and CDR2 are LNHDA and SQIVND (reference sequence). Trimming removed 3 bases from V and 5 bases from J; junction bases left unmatched: 6. The CDR3 extends over 15 amino acids. The CDR3 DNA follows: TGTGCCAGTAGTATTGCAGGGGGCTTGTATCAGCCCCAGCATTTT. This codes for CASSIAGGLYQPQHF.

J is TRBJ2-7 and V is TRBV11-1, with TRBD1 matching 7 bases. CDR1 SGHAT and CDR2 FQDESV come from the germline V gene (reference sequence). J was trimmed by 0 bases and V by 5 bases; bases with no gene match: 4. This CDR3 is 14 amino acids long. CDR3 nucleotides: TGTGCCAGCAGCACCCGGGACAGCTCCTACGAGCAGTACTTC. Amino acids: CASSTRDSSYEQYF.

The rearrangement joins TRBV10-1 to TRBJ2-2; 12 bases line up with TRBD2. The CDR3 covers 19 residues. The V gene's germline CDR1 is WNHNN and CDR2 SYGVQD (reference sequence). In DNA form, the CDR3 reads TGCCCTCGGGGTGGGACTAGCGGGCGAAGGGAATACAACACCGGGGAGCTGTTTTTT. As protein: CPRGGTSGRREYNTGELFF.

The chain recombines TRBV19 with TRBJ2-1; possibly TRBD2 for D (7 bases). V lost 5 bases, J lost 4 bases, and 15 bases lay in between. This CDR3 spans 15 amino acids. Per the germline V gene, CDR1 is LNHDA and CDR2 is SQIVND (reference sequence). Written as DNA, the CDR3 is TGTGCCAGTAGTTGGACGGGGGGCACTTACAATGAGCAGTTCTTC. It is translated as CASSWTGGTYNEQFF. The variable domain in full, completed from reference TRBV19 and TRBJ2-1, reads DGGITQSPKYLFRKEGQNVTLSCEQNLNHDAMYWYRQDPGQGLRLIYYSQIVNDFQKGDIAEGYSVSREKKESFPLTVTSAQKNPTAFYLCASSWTGGTYNEQFFGPGTRLTVL.

This chain links TRBV6-5 with TRBJ2-7, with 10 bases identical to TRBD1. This CDR3 has 15 residues. Germline CDR1 and CDR2: MNHEY and SVGAGI. The V segment lost 5 bases and the J segment 5 bases; nucleotides outside the gene matches: 9. The CDR3 DNA reads TGTGCCAGCAGTCCCCCCCACGGGACAGGGGACGAGCAGTACTTC. Translating it yields CASSPPHGTGDEQYF.

This clone was found once. The chain uses TRBV15 and TRBJ2-3, with 13 positions matching TRBD2. The CDR3 runs to 16 residues. Germline trimming cut 5 bases from V and 3 bases from J; bases unmatched to any gene: 5. Per germline, CDR1 LNHNV and CDR2 YYDKDF (reference sequence). Written as DNA, the CDR3 is TGTGCCACCAGCGTCACTAGCGGGAGGGTGACAGATACGCAGTATTTT. Protein sequence: CATSVTSGRVTDTQYF.

This clone appeared a single time. V and J are TRBV18 and TRBJ2-7; D is possibly TRBD2 (5 bases). The ends were cut back, 3 bases at V and 4 bases at J, with 13 bases in the middle. The germline CDR1 and CDR2 sequences are KGHSH and LQKENI. CDR3 length: 14 residues. The CDR3 nucleotides are TGTGCCAGCTCACCGGAGGTCGGAGAATACGAGCAGTACTTC. Translated: CASSPEVGEYEQYF. The full variable domain, with the rest looked up from reference TRBV18 and TRBJ2-7, is NAGVMQNPRHLVRRRGQEARLRCSPMKGHSHVYWYRQLPEEGLKFMVYLQKENIIDESGMPKERFSAEFPKEGPSILRIQQVVRGDSAAYFCASSPEVGEYEQYFGPGTRLTVT.

In its sample, this clone was seen once. The gene calls are TRBV11-3 and TRBJ1-5, with unresolved D. V lost 0 bases, J lost 5 bases, and 14 bases lay in between. The germline CDR1 and CDR2 sequences are SGHNT and YENEEA. This CDR3 is 16 amino acids long. CDR3 loop: CASSLELGVPHQPQHF. The CDR3 nucleotides read TGTGCCAGCAGCTTAGAACTCGGGGTCCCCCATCAGCCCCAGCATTTT.

The V call is TRBV10-2, the J call TRBJ2-7; 8 bases agree with TRBD1. The CDR3 loop spans 16 amino acids. Germline values: CDR1 WSHSY, CDR2 SAAADI. The V and J ends lost 0 bases and 3 bases, in that order; junction bases with no gene match: 7. The CDR3 is CASSESMAGGLYEQYF. As DNA, the CDR3 is TGCGCCAGCAGTGAGTCGATGGCAGGGGGCCTCTACGAGCAGTACTTC.

The chain couples TRBV5-4 to TRBJ2-1, with unresolved D. V dropped 4 bases and J dropped 0 bases, with 11 bases sitting between them. CDR1 is SGHNT, CDR2 YYREEE, per germline (reference sequence). The CDR3 is 15 residues long. CDR3 region: CASSDGAFSYNEQFF. CDR3 coding DNA: TGTGCCAGCAGCGACGGCGCGTTCTCCTACAATGAGCAGTTCTTC.

The genes are TRBV11-2 and TRBJ2-3; D ambiguous. The CDR3 runs to 12 residues. Germline loops: CDR1 SGHAT, CDR2 FQNNGV. The V gene lost 1 base and the J gene lost 5 bases, with 4 bases spanning the gap. Here the CDR3 reads CASSLAGDTQYF. In DNA form, the CDR3 reads TGTGCCAGCAGCTTAGCGGGAGATACGCAGTATTTT.

The CDR3 DNA is TGCGCCAGCAGCGGGGTCCTAACTGAAGCTTTCTTT. Protein: CASSGVLTEAFF. The chain is built from TRBV5-1 and TRBJ1-1; D not certain. Germline-derived CDR1 and CDR2 are SGHRS and YFSETQ. Trimming stripped 4 bases from V and 5 bases from J, with 9 bases between. The CDR3 consists of 12 residues. Supplemented by reference TRBV5-1 and TRBJ1-1, the full variable domain reads KAGVTQTPRYLIKTRGQQVTLSCSPISGHRSVSWYQQTPGQGLQFLFEYFSETQRNKGNFPGRFSGRQFSNSRSEMNVSTLELGDSALYLCASSGVLTEAFFGQGTRLTVV.

The V call is TRBV5-6, the J call TRBJ1-3; D is ambiguous. CDR3 size: 14 residues. Germline V gives CDR1 SGHDT, CDR2 YYEEEE. Trimming stripped 4 bases from V and 0 bases from J, with 8 bases between. The CDR3 DNA sequence: TGTGCCAGCAGCACCTGGGGCTCTGGAAACACCATATATTTT. Its translation is CASSTWGSGNTIYF.

This sequence joins TRBV9 and TRBJ2-5; tentatively, D is TRBD2 (5 bases). The tail of the sequence fits TRBJ2-7 better, so the J call may be wrong. The CDR3 extends over 13 amino acids. Germline CDR1 is SGDLS and CDR2 is YYNGEE. As DNA, the CDR3 is TGTGCCAGCAGCGTTCGGGGTTATGACGAGCAGTACTTC. Amino acid sequence: CASSVRGYDEQYF.

The chain couples TRBV12-5 to TRBJ1-2; the D is unclear. The germline V and J ends were trimmed by 0 bases and 6 bases, with 5 bases remaining between them. This CDR3 has 12 residues. The V gene's germline CDR1 is LGHNT and CDR2 FRNRAP. This CDR3 reads CASGLVGNGYTF. In DNA, the CDR3 is TGTGCTAGTGGTTTGGTTGGGAATGGCTACACCTTC.

This clone has just a few counts. V and J are TRBV27 and TRBJ2-2; TRBD2 might be the D (6 bases). This CDR3 has 14 residues. The germline V gene encodes CDR1 MNHEY and CDR2 SMNVEV (reference sequence). The V and J ends lost 6 bases and 6 bases respectively, with 14 bases between them. The CDR3 bases are TGTGCCAGCAGCCCGCGCGGGGCAGCCGGGGAGCTGTTTTTT. Its protein product is CASSPRGAAGELFF.

V gene TRBV5-1 combines with J gene TRBJ2-3, with TRBD1 matching over 9 bases. CDR3 length equals 17 residues. From germline, CDR1 is SGHRS and CDR2 YFSETQ. Unmatched junction bases numbered 14, after V lost 5 bases and J lost 4 bases. CDR3 DNA sequence: TGCGCCAGCAGATCACTACAGGGGGCGTATGGTGCAGATACGCAGTATTTT. The encoded protein is CASRSLQGAYGADTQYF.

The chain uses TRBV19 and TRBJ2-1, with 9 bases fitting TRBD1. The CDR3 runs 16 residues. Germline V gene data show CDR1 as LNHDA and CDR2 as SQIVND (reference sequence). With V trimmed by 1 base and J by 6 bases, 7 bases remained unmatched. CDR3 amino acids: CASSIGGTGPANEQFF. The DNA of the CDR3 is TGTGCCAGTAGTATAGGAGGGACAGGGCCCGCCAATGAGCAGTTCTTC.

V usage is TRBV7-9 and J usage is TRBJ1-1; TRBD1 agrees at 8 bases. CDR1 and CDR2 from the germline V gene are SEHNR and FQNEAQ (reference sequence). V was pared by 0 bases and J by 6 bases, with 15 bases of the junction left unmatched. This CDR3 is built from 18 residues. CDR3 in DNA: TGTGCCAGCAGCTTAGCCCAGGGGGCGCTGGGGCTGGATCCTGAAGCTTTCTTT. It specifies CASSLAQGALGLDPEAFF.

The chain employs TRBV1 and TRBJ2-7; the D call of TRBD2 is as the table states it, not checked on the DNA. TRBV1 counts as a pseudogene. CDR3 length: 19 amino acids. CDR3 residues: CTSSPHHRSGSGSINEQYF. The CDR3 DNA is TGCACCAGCAGCCCCCACCACCGATCTGGTAGCGGGAGTATCAACGAGCAGTACTTC.

The chain recombines TRBV27 with TRBJ2-7; tentative D call: TRBD1 (5 bases). The CDR3 runs 14 residues. Germline CDR1 and CDR2: MNHEY and SMNVEV (reference sequence). V gave up 3 bases and J gave up 4 bases, with 13 bases separating them. The chain's CDR3 is CASSFRVRDYEQYF. The CDR3 DNA reads TGTGCCAGCAGTTTCCGGGTCAGGGATTACGAGCAGTACTTC.

V and J are TRBV6-5 and TRBJ2-3, with D maybe TRBD2 (7 bases). CDR3 size: 15 residues. Germline V gene lookup returns CDR1 MNHEY and CDR2 SVGAGI. V was trimmed by 6 bases and J by 2 bases, leaving 15 bases between them. CDR3 DNA: TGTGCCAGCAGCCTGTCGGGGGGCGACACAGATACGCAGTATTTT. Encoded protein: CASSLSGGDTDTQYF.

The V and J genes are TRBV14 and TRBJ2-5; no clear D gene. This CDR3 has 14 amino acids. The germline CDR1 and CDR2 sequences are SGHDN and FVKESK. Trimming pared 5 bases from V and 5 bases from J, leaving 15 bases between. In DNA form, the CDR3 reads TGTGCCAGCAGCACACGACTGATCCAGGAGACCCAGTACTTC. As protein: CASSTRLIQETQYF.

This chain connects TRBV7-9 to TRBJ2-1; TRBD2 agrees at 7 bases. The CDR3 has 14 amino acids. Germline loops: CDR1 SEHNR, CDR2 FQNEAQ (reference sequence). With 4 bases clipped from V and 15 bases from J, the junction kept 15 bases outside the gene matches. CDR3 sequence: CASSWEGSDRRGFF. The CDR3 DNA is TGTGCCAGCAGCTGGGAGGGGAGCGATCGCCGAGGGTTCTTC.

The V and J genes are TRBV27 and TRBJ2-7, with a possible D match to TRBD2 (5 bases). Germline values: CDR1 MNHEY, CDR2 SMNVEV (reference sequence). This CDR3 is built from 16 residues. V was shortened by 5 bases and J by 2 bases, with 19 bases between the two germline ends. The CDR3: CASSPPSVRGTYEQYF. As DNA, the CDR3 is TGTGCCAGCAGTCCCCCCTCGGTTCGGGGTACCTACGAGCAGTACTTC.

The chain has TRBV19 and TRBJ1-5; no firm D call. This CDR3 is 14 amino acids long. Trimming left V 8 bases short and J 1 base short, with 12 bases between. Germline CDR1 LNHDA, CDR2 SQIVND (reference sequence). CDR3 in amino acids: CASRGAISNQPQHF. The CDR3 DNA follows: TGTGCCAGTCGAGGAGCAATAAGCAATCAGCCCCAGCATTTT. The entire variable domain, with the rest obtained from reference TRBV19 and TRBJ1-5, is as follows: DGGITQSPKYLFRKEGQNVTLSCEQNLNHDAMYWYRQDPGQGLRLIYYSQIVNDFQKGDIAEGYSVSREKKESFPLTVTSAQKNPTAFYLCASRGAISNQPQHFGDGTRLSIL.

The rearrangement links TRBV15 to TRBJ2-3, with 13 bases aligning to TRBD2. This CDR3 region has 16 residues. Unmatched junction bases numbered 2, after V lost 3 bases and J lost 2 bases. CDR1 and CDR2 (germline): LNHNV, YYDKDF (reference sequence). DNA of the CDR3: TGTGCCACCAGCAGCGGGACTAGCGGGGACACAGATACGCAGTATTTT. It codes for CATSSGTSGDTDTQYF. Supplemented by reference TRBV15 and TRBJ2-3, the full variable domain reads DAMVIQNPRYQVTQFGKPVTLSCSQTLNHNVMYWYQQKSSQAPKLLFHYYDKDFNNEADTPDNFQSRRPNTSFCFLDIRSPGLGDTAMYLCATSSGTSGDTDTQYFGPGTRLTVL.

This clone was observed once. The CDR3 DNA sequence: TGTGCCAGTAACCAAGGACAGGGCAACAATCAGCCCCAGCATTTT. It encodes CASNQGQGNNQPQHF. The J gene is TRBJ1-5, the V gene TRBV19, with 8 bases aligning to TRBD1. The CDR3 totals 15 residues. The germline CDR1 and CDR2 sequences are LNHDA and SQIVND (reference sequence). J was trimmed by 3 bases and V by 7 bases; bases with no gene match: 8. Complete variable domain (other parts from reference TRBV19 and TRBJ1-5): DGGITQSPKYLFRKEGQNVTLSCEQNLNHDAMYWYRQDPGQGLRLIYYSQIVNDFQKGDIAEGYSVSREKKESFPLTVTSAQKNPTAFYLCASNQGQGNNQPQHFGDGTRLSIL.